These 2 T cell receptor beta chains were sequenced from one sample in a study of blood T cell repertoires in COVID-19. TCRdb's copy holds only in-frame clones and misses some; the assay was immunoSEQ multiplex PCR. The table shows 310,000 or so clones, with approximately 86% occurring only once. The sequencing input was peripheral blood. The source of these receptors is a woman between 45 and 60 years old who had recovered from COVID-19.

The chain employs TRBV6-5 and TRBJ2-6; a weak D match, TRBD2 (6 bases). Germline V gene lookup returns CDR1 MNHEY and CDR2 SVGAGI. The CDR3 has 15 residues. Trimming took 5 bases from V and 3 from J, leaving 11 bases between them. The CDR3 coding sequence is TGTGCCAGCAGTATTGGGGAGGATGGGGCCAACGTCCTGACTTTC. It is translated as CASSIGEDGANVLTF.

This chain uses TRBV12-5 with TRBJ2-1; the D gene is possibly TRBD2 (5 bases). Germline lookup yields CDR1 LGHNT and CDR2 FRNRAP. The CDR3 runs 15 residues. V shed 4 bases and J shed 0 bases, with 10 bases lying between them. The DNA of the CDR3 is TGTGCTAGTGGTTCGAGCGGTAGCTCCTACAATGAGCAGTTCTTC. Amino acid sequence: CASGSSGSSYNEQFF.